A selection of T cell receptor beta chains follows, all from one sample in a study of neurological immune-mediated disorders. TCRdb used MiXCR to reprocess the 5' RACE reads, holding one entry per CDR3 protein. The sample gives about 44,000 distinct CDR3 sequences, roughly 21% of which show up once; roughly 4% is in the top ten. The sequencing input was PBMCs. Receptors were obtained from a man aged 55 to 70 with HTLV-1-associated myelopathy (HAM/TSP). The CDR3 runs from the conserved cysteine through the conserved F or W. The D gene is left open where the match is weak. Clone size is not always given. Where it is, it says once, few, many or a class for expanded clones.

TRBD1	TRBJ2-5	12	many	TRBV29-1	CSVGDRGETQYF	TGCAGCGTTGGGGACAGGGGAGAGACCCAGTACTTC
.	TRBJ1-4	14	few	TRBV20-1	CSAREGTTNEKLFF	TGCAGTGCTAGAGAGGGGACAACTAATGAAAAACTGTTTTTT
.	TRBJ2-7	11	few	TRBV14	CASSLVYEQYF	TGTGCCAGCAGCTTAGTCTACGAGCAGTACTTC
.	TRBJ2-2	15	many	TRBV11-2	CASSFSPANTGELFF	TGTGCCAGCAGCTTCAGCCCGGCGAACACCGGGGAGCTGTTTTTT
.	TRBJ1-4	18	many	TRBV15	CATSTRKGGQGRGEKLFF	TGTGCCACCAGCACGAGAAAGGGAGGGCAGGGTCGAGGAGAAAAACTGTTTTTT
TRBD1	TRBJ2-7	17	many	TRBV7-8	CASSPGTGGIKFYEQYF	TGTGCCAGCAGCCCCGGGACAGGGGGCATTAAGTTCTACGAGCAGTACTTC
.	TRBJ2-7	13	few	TRBV19	CASSMSDTYEQYF	TGTGCCAGTAGTATGTCTGATACCTACGAGCAGTACTTC
TRBD2	TRBJ2-1	15	many	TRBV5-1	CASTKSGSGGNEQFF	TGCGCCAGCACCAAAAGCGGGAGTGGGGGCAATGAGCAGTTCTTC
TRBD1	TRBJ2-1	17	.	TRBV5-6	CASSSEDRGHSYNEQFF	TGTGCCAGCAGCTCCGAAGACAGGGGTCATTCCTACAATGAGCAGTTCTTC
.	TRBJ1-2	11	.	TRBV24-1	CATSDFNGYTF	TGTGCCACCAGTGATTTTAATGGCTACACCTTC
.	TRBJ2-7	12	few	TRBV12-3/TRBV12-4	CASSFYRLQQYF	TGTGCCAGCAGTTTCTACAGGTTACAGCAGTACTTC
.	TRBJ1-2	13	many	TRBV27	CASSRTATYGYTF	TGTGCCAGCAGTAGGACAGCCACCTATGGCTACACCTTC
.	TRBJ1-1	15	many	TRBV15	CATLPTTGWDTEAFF	TGTGCCACGCTCCCGACTACAGGGTGGGACACTGAAGCTTTCTTT
.	TRBJ2-7	14	many	TRBV10-2	CASSHRVQLNEQYF	TGCGCCAGCAGTCACAGGGTTCAGCTCAACGAGCAGTACTTC
.	TRBJ2-2	14	many	TRBV27	CASRSTANTGELFF	TGTGCCAGCCGAAGTACAGCGAACACCGGGGAGCTGTTTTTT
TRBD1	TRBJ2-3	17	many	TRBV7-8	CASSLEGDRGHTDTQYF	TGTGCCAGCAGCTTAGAGGGGGACAGGGGCCACACAGATACGCAGTATTTT
TRBD1	TRBJ2-7	13	many	TRBV6-2/TRBV6-3	CASSYNRGYEQYF	TGTGCCAGCAGTTACAACAGGGGCTACGAGCAGTACTTC
TRBD2	TRBJ2-7	16	many	TRBV12-3/TRBV12-4	CASSLALGVAGGEQYF	TGTGCCAGCAGTTTAGCGCTAGGAGTAGCGGGAGGCGAGCAGTACTTC
.	TRBJ2-5	12	few	TRBV29-1	CSVEVTLGTQYF	TGCAGCGTTGAAGTGACCCTAGGTACCCAGTACTTC
.	TRBJ2-1	13	many	TRBV6-6	CASSGRINNEQFF	TGTGCCAGCTCTGGGAGAATTAACAATGAGCAGTTCTTC
.	TRBJ1-6	13	medium-sized	TRBV12-3/TRBV12-4	CASSLGTQGTLHF	TGTGCCAGCAGTCTCGGGACCCAAGGCACCCTCCACTTT
.	TRBJ1-1	15	.	TRBV12-3/TRBV12-4	CSSIYRRDMNTEAFF	TGTTCCAGTATCTATAGGAGGGACATGAACACTGAAGCTTTCTTT
.	TRBJ1-5	15	many	TRBV5-1	CASRPLGDSNQPQHF	TGCGCCAGCAGGCCCCTTGGGGATAGCAATCAGCCCCAGCATTTT
.	TRBJ2-5	12	medium-sized	TRBV20-1	CSARVGVETQYF	TGCAGTGCTAGAGTAGGGGTAGAGACCCAGTACTTC
TRBD1	TRBJ2-7	13	.	TRBV12-3/TRBV12-4	CASSPTGTGGQYF	TGTGCCAGCAGTCCCACCGGGACAGGGGGTCAGTACTTC
.	TRBJ2-5	13	few	TRBV18	CASSPLPGETQYF	TGTGCCAGCTCACCGCTTCCGGGGGAGACCCAGTACTTC
.	TRBJ2-2	15	many	TRBV12-3/TRBV12-4	CASSWVRSRTGELFF	TGTGCCAGCAGTTGGGTCCGTTCGCGGACCGGGGAGCTGTTTTTT
.	TRBJ2-7	16	many	TRBV4-2	CASSQDGGPWAYEQYF	TGTGCCAGCAGCCAAGATGGAGGCCCCTGGGCCTACGAGCAGTACTTC
.	TRBJ2-5	12	.	TRBV5-6	CASSSDGQTQYF	TGTGCCAGCAGCTCAGACGGGCAGACCCAGTACTTC
.	TRBJ2-3	16	many	TRBV28	CASSSPGGTSPDTQYF	TGTGCCAGCAGTTCCCCTGGCGGGACAAGCCCAGATACGCAGTATTTT
TRBD1	TRBJ2-7	15	many	TRBV5-6	CASSLLGGATYEQYF	TGTGCCAGCAGCTTGTTAGGGGGCGCAACCTACGAGCAGTACTTC
TRBD2	TRBJ2-7	14	.	TRBV6-5	CASSRLTSGYEQYF	TGTGCCAGCAGTCGATTGACTAGCGGATACGAGCAGTACTTC
TRBD1	TRBJ1-4	15	many	TRBV5-1	CASSFGQGAAEKLFF	TGCGCCAGCAGCTTCGGACAGGGGGCAGCTGAAAAACTGTTTTTT
TRBD2	TRBJ2-1	13	many	TRBV29-1	CSVSGRAYNEQFF	TGCAGCGTCAGCGGGAGGGCCTACAATGAGCAGTTCTTC
.	TRBJ1-1	12	many	TRBV20-1	CSASPGHVEAFF	TGCAGTGCTAGTCCTGGACACGTTGAAGCTTTCTTT
.	TRBJ2-1	13	medium-sized	TRBV10-2	CASSQGYYNEQFF	TGCGCCAGCAGTCAGGGGTACTACAATGAGCAGTTCTTC